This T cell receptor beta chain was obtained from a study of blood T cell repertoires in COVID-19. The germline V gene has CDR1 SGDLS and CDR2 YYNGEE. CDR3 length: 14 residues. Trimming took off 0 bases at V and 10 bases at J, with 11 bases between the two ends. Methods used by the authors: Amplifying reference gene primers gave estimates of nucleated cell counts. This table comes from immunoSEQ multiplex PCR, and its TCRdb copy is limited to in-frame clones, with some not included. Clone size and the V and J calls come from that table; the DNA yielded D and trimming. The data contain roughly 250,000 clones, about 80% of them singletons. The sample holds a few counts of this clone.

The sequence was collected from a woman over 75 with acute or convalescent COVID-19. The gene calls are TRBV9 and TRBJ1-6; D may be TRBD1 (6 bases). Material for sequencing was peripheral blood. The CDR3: CASSVEQGGSPLHF. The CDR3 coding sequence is TGTGCCAGCAGCGTAGAACAGGGAGGGTCACCCCTCCACTTT.